This T cell receptor beta chain was identified during a study of T-cell reconstitution after alpha-beta-depleted transplantation in children. The length of the CDR3 is 13 residues. Germline loops: CDR1 SQVTM, CDR2 ANQGSEA. V lost 6 bases to trimming and J lost 2 bases; unmatched junction nucleotides: 6. This clonotype was observed at least ten times. The TCRbeta library was prepared with unique molecular identifiers. One entry per CDR3 protein results from TCRdb running MiXCR on the PCR reads. The sample carries roughly 170,000 distinct CDR3 sequences, 6.5% to 7.5% recorded once. The V gene is TRBV29-1, the J gene TRBJ2-7; 8 nucleotides match TRBD2. The clonotype was recovered from a human donor who donated a stem cell graft to a child with Wiskott-Aldrich syndrome. The input for sequencing was PBMCs from the stem cell graft donor, taken from the stem cell graft. The CDR3 DNA follows: TGCAGCGTCGGGGGGGCGCGGACCTACGAGCAGTACTTC. This gives the protein CSVGGARTYEQYF.